This T cell receptor beta chain was sequenced in a study of cytomegalovirus exposure and HLA in healthy donors. Germline V gives CDR1 MNHNY, CDR2 SVGAGI (reference sequence). V shed 2 bases, J shed 8 bases, and the junction held 4 bases outside the gene matches. The CDR3 is 14 residues long. Study-level findings and limits: Later analysis revealed greater clonal expansion in HLA-associated TCR beta chains than in equally common others.

PCR used 60 Vbeta primers and 13 Jbeta primers. Produced via immunoSEQ multiplex PCR; TCRdb's table is partial and in-frame only. The profile shows approximately 150,000 clones, roughly 67% of them singletons. This clone was picked up a small number of times. Antigen specificity is unknown. This TCR was recovered from a woman aged 18-30 years in good health and CMV-seropositive. The source material was PBMCs. This sequence joins TRBV6-6 and TRBJ1-4; 8 bases agree with TRBD1. The CDR3 bases are TGTGCCAGCAGTTACGGGACAGGTAGAGAAAAACTGTTTTTT. Translation gives CASSYGTGREKLFF.